This TCR beta chain was sequenced for a study of shared clonotypes between healthy human individuals. Naive CD8 cells comprised CD45RO-negative, CCR7-positively selected cells, excluding terminally differentiated effector memory CD45RA+ cells. The CDR3 spans 18 residues. Germline V gene data show CDR1 as LGHNA and CDR2 as YSLEER. V shed 3 bases, J shed 0 bases, and the junction held 11 bases outside the gene matches. Each subset's genomic DNA was split evenly across several immunoSEQ plates. Some clones are missing from TCRdb's copy, which holds only in-frame ones; the method was immunoSEQ multiplex PCR. The data show around 2.1 million clones, just over 90% seen once.

This chain connects TRBV4-3 to TRBJ2-1; TRBD2 aligns across 7 bases. Sequenced input: naive CD8+ T cells from PBMCs. This TCR was sampled from a man aged 18 to 30 in good health. Some clones in this sample may be carry-over from other donors' samples. This CDR3 is CASSHLGGDSYSYNEQFF. The CDR3 DNA reads TGCGCCAGCAGCCACCTGGGGGGGGACTCATACTCCTACAATGAGCAGTTCTTC.